Sequencing of this T cell receptor beta chain was carried out in a study of graft-versus-host responses after intestinal transplantation. Background on the study: Grafts were multivisceral, liver-intestinal, or isolated intestinal. Every one of the recipients received anti-thymocyte globulin induction and afterwards took tacrolimus and steroids for 3 to 4 years.

Notes on the study in general: Subjects displaying graft-donor T cell macrochimerism possessed elevated graft-versus-host to host-versus-graft clonal ratios inside allografts.

Profiled with immunoSEQ multiplex PCR; TCRdb holds only in-frame clones, not every one. The data hold fewer than 150,000 clones, with 85% to 95% observed a single time. In germline, CDR1 is SNHLY, CDR2 FYNNEI. V was clipped by 7 bases and J by 0 bases, with 22 bases between them. The CDR3 is made up of 18 amino acids. Details on this clone: Its antigen is not identified.

This specimen consisted of unstimulated CD4+ T cells sorted from spleen or lymph node cells, obtained before intestinal transplant. The TCR was taken from a human donor who received an intestinal transplant. The chain links TRBV2 to TRBJ2-1; D might be TRBD1 or TRBD2, each matching 6 bases. The chain's CDR3 is CASTGRGPRGGSYNEQFF. CDR3 nucleotide sequence: TGTGCCAGCACCGGTCGGGGGCCAAGAGGAGGCTCCTACAATGAGCAGTTCTTC. The complete variable domain, with remaining parts taken from reference TRBV2 and TRBJ2-1, reads EPEVTQTPSHQVTQMGQEVILRCVPISNHLYFYWYRQILGQKVEFLVSFYNNEISEKSEIFDDQFSVERPDGSNFTLKIRSTKLEDSAMYFCASTGRGPRGGSYNEQFFGPGTRLTVL.